What follows describes a single T cell receptor beta chain. No cognate antigen has been identified for it. Nothing much larger sits one base from this clone, and base qualities are not available. The immunoSEQ Assay, a bias-controlled multiplex PCR, was used to amplify TCRbeta CDR3 regions from genomic DNA. Per the original workflow: Within the assay, amplification of reference gene primers was used to estimate how many nucleated cells each sample contained. Sequence reads were collapsed and filtered to measure the absolute abundance of every unique TCRbeta CDR3 rearrangement. For each sample, productive Simpson clonality was calculated by taking the square root of Simpson's diversity index across productive rearrangements. What TCRdb holds here is the immuneACCESS table cut down to in-frame rearrangements. Part of the clones is not present; checked against another copy, under half of the missing clones reflect an unresolved V gene, and the others are unexplained. The V and J calls and clone size are taken from that table; D and trimming were inferred from the DNA. In all, the sample holds 140,000 or so clones, and 75% to 85% of those were seen once. Of the sample, about 9.4% falls within the top ten clones.

Per the germline V gene, SGHTA is the CDR1 and FQGNSA is the CDR2. The CDR3, cysteine through phenylalanine, is 14 amino acids long. Only the CDR3 portion is preserved as DNA: 42 bases, with reading frame beginning at the first base. V is shortened by 5 bases, J by 3 bases, and the region joining them spans 11 bases. Collaborating institutions collected whole blood in K2EDTA tubes following their own protocols. Collaborator samples were shipped for TCRbeta analysis as frozen whole blood, isolated PBMCs, or DNA extracted from either sample type. This sample is drawn from a study of blood T cell repertoires in COVID-19 (dated by TCRdb to 2020 to 2022). At the level of the whole study: Collaborator samples came from the United States, Italy and Spain and covered acute and convalescent phases of COVID-19. The dataset comprised deeply sampled blood TCRbeta repertoires from subjects exposed to, actively infected with, or recovered from COVID-19. The material from the prospective study consisted of cDNA or gDNA derived from T cells, B-cell-depleted T cells, or PBMCs. Where available, HLA class I and class II types were obtained from metadata supplied by the sample provider rather than from assay-based typing. The samples were drawn from the first 160 participants of the ongoing ImmuneRACE study and from 1,254 subjects provided by 6 global collaborators. The repertoires were made available in a free public database intended to serve as a resource for research on the immune response to SARS-CoV-2. The sample metadata nearly always contained a de-identified subject ID, COVID-19 status, age in years and sex. The paper's findings and limits, for the study overall: The amount of clinical and demographic metadata varied by source and participant and was provided uncurated.

Sequencing used peripheral blood. The rearrangement combines TRBV7-2 with TRBJ1-3; the D gene is possibly TRBD1, with 6 bases matching. The sequence was obtained from a man in his fifties or sixties with active or convalescent COVID-19. The DNA sequence follows: TGTGCCAGCAGCGGACGGACAGTTGGAAACACCATATATTTT. It translates to CASSGRTVGNTIYF.